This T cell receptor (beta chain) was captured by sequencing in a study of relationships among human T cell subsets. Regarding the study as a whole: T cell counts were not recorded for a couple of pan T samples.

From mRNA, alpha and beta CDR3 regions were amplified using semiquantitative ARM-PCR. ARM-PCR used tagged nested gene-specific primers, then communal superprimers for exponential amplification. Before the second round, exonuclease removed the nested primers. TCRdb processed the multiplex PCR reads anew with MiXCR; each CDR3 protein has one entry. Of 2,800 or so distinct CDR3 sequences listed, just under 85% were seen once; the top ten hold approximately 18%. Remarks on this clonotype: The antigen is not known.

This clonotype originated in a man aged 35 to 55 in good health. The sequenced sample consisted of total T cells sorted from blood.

The CDR3 spells CASSSARGEQFF. CDR3 in DNA: TGTGCCAGCAGTTCCGCCAGGGGTGAGCAGTTCTTC. The genes are TRBV27 and TRBJ2-1, with a possible D match to TRBD1 (6 bases). The CDR3 is 12 amino acids. CDR1 and CDR2 (germline): MNHEY, SMNVEV (reference sequence). V gave up 4 bases and J gave up 9 bases, with 10 bases separating them.